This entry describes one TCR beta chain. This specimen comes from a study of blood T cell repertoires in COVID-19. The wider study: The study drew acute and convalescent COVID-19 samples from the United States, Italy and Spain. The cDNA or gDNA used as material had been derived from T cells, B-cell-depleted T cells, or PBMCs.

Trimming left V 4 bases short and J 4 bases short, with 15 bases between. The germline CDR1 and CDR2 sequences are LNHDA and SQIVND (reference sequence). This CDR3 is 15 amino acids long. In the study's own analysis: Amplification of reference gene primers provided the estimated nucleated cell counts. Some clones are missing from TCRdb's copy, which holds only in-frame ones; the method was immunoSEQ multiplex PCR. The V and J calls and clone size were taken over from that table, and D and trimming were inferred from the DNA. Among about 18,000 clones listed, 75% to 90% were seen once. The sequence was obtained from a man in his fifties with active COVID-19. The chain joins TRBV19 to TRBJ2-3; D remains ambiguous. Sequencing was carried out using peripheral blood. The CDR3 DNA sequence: TGTGCCAGTAGTAGATCGCCTCCGTCGGCAGATACGCAGTATTTT. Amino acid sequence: CASSRSPPSADTQYF.